The TCR beta chain described here comes from a study of regulatory T cells in long-lasting Graves disease. Germline lookup yields CDR1 SQVTM and CDR2 ANQGSEA. CDR3 length: 14 residues. With 1 base clipped from V and 4 bases from J, the junction kept 2 bases outside the gene matches. Overall study findings and caveats: Persistent disease showed a preference for TRBV28, TRBJ1-2 and TRBJ2-5.

A note on this clonotype: Its cognate antigen is unknown.

Relying on iRepertoire HTBI primers and Arm-PCR of CDR3 regions, the team built TCR beta libraries. Using its own MiXCR run on the multiplex PCR reads, TCRdb lists one record per CDR3 protein. The data hold around 400,000 distinct CDR3 sequences, with around 15% observed a single time. Time point reported: newly diagnosed GD, antithyroid drugs for less than 3 months. The TCR library was made from RNA that had been extracted from PBMCs in TRIzol. Material: peripheral blood mononuclear cells (PBMCs), obtained at new diagnosis, from a patient treated with antithyroid drugs. The chain recombines TRBV29-1 with TRBJ2-3, with 10 bases identical to TRBD2. The clonotype originates from a female donor with Graves disease. The CDR3 here is CSVEGSGRADTQYF. In DNA, the CDR3 is TGCAGCGTTGAAGGCAGCGGGAGGGCAGATACGCAGTATTTT.